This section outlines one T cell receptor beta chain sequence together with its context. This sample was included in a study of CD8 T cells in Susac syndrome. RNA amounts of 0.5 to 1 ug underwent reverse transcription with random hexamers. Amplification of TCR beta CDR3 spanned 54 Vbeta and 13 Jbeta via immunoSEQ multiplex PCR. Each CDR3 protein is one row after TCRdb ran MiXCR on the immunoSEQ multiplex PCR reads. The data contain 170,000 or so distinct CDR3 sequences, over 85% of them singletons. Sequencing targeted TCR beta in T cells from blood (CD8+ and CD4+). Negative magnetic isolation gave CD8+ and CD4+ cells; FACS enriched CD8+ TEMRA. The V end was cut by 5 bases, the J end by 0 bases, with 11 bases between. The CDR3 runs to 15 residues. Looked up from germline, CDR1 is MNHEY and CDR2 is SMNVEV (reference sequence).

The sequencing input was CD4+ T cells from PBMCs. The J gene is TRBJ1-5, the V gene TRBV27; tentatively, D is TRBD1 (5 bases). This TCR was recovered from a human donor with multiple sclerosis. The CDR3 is CASSPEGISNQPQHF. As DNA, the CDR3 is TGTGCCAGCAGTCCTGAGGGGATTAGCAATCAGCCCCAGCATTTT.